This T cell receptor beta chain was recorded in a study of cytomegalovirus exposure and HLA in healthy donors. Across the study: The 95 to 150 validation repertoires and the 650 to 850 first-cohort repertoires shared a platform, a later analysis reported.

The CDR3 totals 13 residues. Losses at the gene ends were 4 bases for V and 8 bases for J; bases not matched to a gene: 3. The germline CDR1 and CDR2 sequences are LNHDA and SQIVND (reference sequence). Study-level results: As was reported, the classifier diagnosed cytomegalovirus status with high specificity and sensitivity.

Sequencing used immunoSEQ multiplex PCR; TCRdb keeps in-frame clones, though not all of them. The sample includes approximately 110,000 clones, about 93% seen only once; the top ten take roughly 1.2%. Details on this clone: Its specificity is not known.

The clonotype originates from a woman aged 18-29 years in good health and CMV-seronegative. The rearrangement links TRBV19 to TRBJ1-1, with 11 bases matching TRBD1. Material: PBMCs. The DNA of the CDR3 is TGTGCCAGTAGTAACCGGGACAGGGGGGAAGCTTTCTTT. This codes for CASSNRDRGEAFF.